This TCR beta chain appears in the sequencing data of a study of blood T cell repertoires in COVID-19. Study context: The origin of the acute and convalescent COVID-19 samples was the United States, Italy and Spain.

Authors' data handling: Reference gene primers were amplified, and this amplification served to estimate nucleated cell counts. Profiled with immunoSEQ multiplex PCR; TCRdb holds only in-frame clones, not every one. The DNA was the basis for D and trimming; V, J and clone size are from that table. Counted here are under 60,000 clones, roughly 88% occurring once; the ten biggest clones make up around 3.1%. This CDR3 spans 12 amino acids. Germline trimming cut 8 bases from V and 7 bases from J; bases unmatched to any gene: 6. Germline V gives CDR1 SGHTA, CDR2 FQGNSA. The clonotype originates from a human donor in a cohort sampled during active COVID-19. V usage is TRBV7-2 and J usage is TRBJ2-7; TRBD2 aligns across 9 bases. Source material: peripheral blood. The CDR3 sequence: CASSRAGGEQYF. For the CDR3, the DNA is TGTGCCAGCTCCCGGGCGGGGGGGGAGCAGTACTTC.